This T cell receptor beta chain was retrieved from a study of T cell repertoires in cytomegalovirus infection (dated by TCRdb to the late 2010s). In terms of the full investigation: Alongside well-studied HLA-B-restricted epitopes, the peptide stimulations were aimed at recently identified HLA-C-restricted CMV epitopes, whose presentation resists viral immunomodulation. Donor HLA type was relevant to the analysis, because carriage of CMV infection together with the matching HLA type was indicated by public TCR beta signatures. The research as a whole found: The ex vivo response was dominated by HLA-C-restricted CMV-specific TCR beta clonotypes, which also provided the single most frequent clonotype in two of eight donors. Cumulative frequency of public TCR beta family members discriminated carriers of CMV infection plus the relevant HLA type in this cohort and an independent 352-donor cohort.

Sequencing was carried out with an Illumina HiSeq 1500. Using fastp at Q25 and MiXCR, TCRdb reprocessed the public reads and kept productive beta chains. Each record represents a unique CDR3 protein, reported with the most common genes and DNA among its rows. The sample yields some 920,000 distinct CDR3 sequences; approximately 30% were counted once. About an eighth of the sample comes from the top ten. The sample holds a few counts of this clonotype. It lacks a known antigen. No base quality values were provided; no much bigger clone lies one nucleotide off. CDR1 and CDR2 were assigned from the germline V gene as SGHVS and FNYEAQ. Germline trimming amounts to 5 bases on V and 6 bases on J, with 12 as the count of junction bases outside the gene matches. Including cysteine and phenylalanine, the CDR3 has 16 amino acids. This entry keeps only the CDR3 DNA: 48 bases, framed from base 1. The treatment or condition label, as the study defines it: in vitro stimulation with specific CMV peptide epitopes to enrich CMV-specific T cells.

This specimen was cultured CD8+ T cells from PBMCs, taken from culture after CMV antigen stimulation. The chain is assembled from TRBV7-6 and TRBJ1-4; a stretch of 7 junction bases matches TRBD1. This sequence originates from a human donor in good health (CMV status not recorded). Some clones in this sample may be carry-over from other donors' samples. The CDR3 region reads CASSVRQGGLYEKLFF. In nucleotides, the sequence is TGTGCCAGCAGCGTCCGACAGGGTGGCCTGTATGAAAAACTGTTTTTT.